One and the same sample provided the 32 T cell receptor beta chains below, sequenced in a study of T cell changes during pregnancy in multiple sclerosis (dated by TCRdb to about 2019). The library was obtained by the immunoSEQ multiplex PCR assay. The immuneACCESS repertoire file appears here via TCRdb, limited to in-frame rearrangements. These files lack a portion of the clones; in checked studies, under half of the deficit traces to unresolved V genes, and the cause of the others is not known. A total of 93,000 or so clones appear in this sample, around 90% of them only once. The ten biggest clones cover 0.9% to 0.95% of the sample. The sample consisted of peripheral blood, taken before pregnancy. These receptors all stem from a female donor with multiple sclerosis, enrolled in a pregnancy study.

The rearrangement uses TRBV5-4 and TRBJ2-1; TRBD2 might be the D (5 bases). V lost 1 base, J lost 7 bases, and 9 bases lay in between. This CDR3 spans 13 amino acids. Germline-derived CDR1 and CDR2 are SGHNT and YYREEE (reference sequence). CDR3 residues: CASSLNSGNEQFF. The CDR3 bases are TGTGCCAGCAGCTTGAACAGCGGAAATGAGCAGTTCTTC.

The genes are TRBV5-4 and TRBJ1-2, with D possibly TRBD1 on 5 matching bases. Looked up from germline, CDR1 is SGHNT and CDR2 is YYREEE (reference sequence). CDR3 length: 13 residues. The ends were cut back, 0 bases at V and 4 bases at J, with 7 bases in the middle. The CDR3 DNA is TGTGCCAGCAGCTTGGACAGGCGCTATGGCTACACCTTC. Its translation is CASSLDRRYGYTF.

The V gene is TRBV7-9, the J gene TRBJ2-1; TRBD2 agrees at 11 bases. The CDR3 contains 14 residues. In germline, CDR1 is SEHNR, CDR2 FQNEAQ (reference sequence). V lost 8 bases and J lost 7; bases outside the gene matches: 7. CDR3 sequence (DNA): TGTGCCAGCCAAACTAGCGGGGGCGGGAATGAGCAGTTCTTC. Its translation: CASQTSGGGNEQFF.

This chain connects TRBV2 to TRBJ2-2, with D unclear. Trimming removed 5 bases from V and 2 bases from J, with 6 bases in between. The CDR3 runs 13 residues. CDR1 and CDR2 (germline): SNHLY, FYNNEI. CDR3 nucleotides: TGTGCCAGCAGTCTTAAAAACACCGGGGAGCTGTTTTTT. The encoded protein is CASSLKNTGELFF.

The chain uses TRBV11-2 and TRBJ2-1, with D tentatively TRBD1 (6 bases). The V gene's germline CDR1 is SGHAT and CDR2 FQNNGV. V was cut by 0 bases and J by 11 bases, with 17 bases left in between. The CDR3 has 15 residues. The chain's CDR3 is CASSLEGSYREQQFF. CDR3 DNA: TGTGCCAGCAGCTTAGAAGGGTCCTACAGGGAACAGCAGTTCTTC.

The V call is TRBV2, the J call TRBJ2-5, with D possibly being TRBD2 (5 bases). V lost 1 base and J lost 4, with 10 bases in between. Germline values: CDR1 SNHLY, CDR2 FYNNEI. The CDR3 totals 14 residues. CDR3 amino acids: CASSEVIARETQYF. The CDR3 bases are TGTGCCAGCAGTGAAGTGATAGCGAGAGAGACCCAGTACTTC.

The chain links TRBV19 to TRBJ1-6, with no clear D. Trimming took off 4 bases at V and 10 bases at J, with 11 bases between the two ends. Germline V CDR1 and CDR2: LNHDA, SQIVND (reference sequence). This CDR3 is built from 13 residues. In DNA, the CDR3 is TGTGCCAGTAGTAACGGCAGGCAGTCACCCCTCCACTTT. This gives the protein CASSNGRQSPLHF.

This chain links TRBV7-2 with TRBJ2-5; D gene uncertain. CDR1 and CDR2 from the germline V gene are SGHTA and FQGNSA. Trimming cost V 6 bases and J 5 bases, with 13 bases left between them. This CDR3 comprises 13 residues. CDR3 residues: CASREGAWETQYF. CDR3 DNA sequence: TGTGCCAGCAGGGAAGGAGCCTGGGAGACCCAGTACTTC.

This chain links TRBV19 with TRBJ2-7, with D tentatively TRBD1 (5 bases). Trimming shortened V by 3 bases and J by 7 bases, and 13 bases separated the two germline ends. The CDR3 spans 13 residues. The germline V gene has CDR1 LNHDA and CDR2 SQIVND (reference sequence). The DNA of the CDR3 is TGTGCCAGTAGTATTACCAGGGTCGGTGAGCAGTACTTC. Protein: CASSITRVGEQYF.

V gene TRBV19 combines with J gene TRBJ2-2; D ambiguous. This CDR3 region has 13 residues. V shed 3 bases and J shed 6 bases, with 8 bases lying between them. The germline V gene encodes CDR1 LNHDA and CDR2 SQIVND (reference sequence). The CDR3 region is CASSISGPGELFF. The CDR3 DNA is TGTGCCAGTAGTATTTCGGGTCCCGGGGAGCTGTTTTTT.

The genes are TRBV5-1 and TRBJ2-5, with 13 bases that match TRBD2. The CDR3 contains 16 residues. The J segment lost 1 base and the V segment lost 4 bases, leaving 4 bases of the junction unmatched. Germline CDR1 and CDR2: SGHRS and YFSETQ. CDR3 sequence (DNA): TGCGCCAGCAGCCGGACTAGCGGGAGTGTCCAAGAGACCCAGTACTTC. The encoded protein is CASSRTSGSVQETQYF.

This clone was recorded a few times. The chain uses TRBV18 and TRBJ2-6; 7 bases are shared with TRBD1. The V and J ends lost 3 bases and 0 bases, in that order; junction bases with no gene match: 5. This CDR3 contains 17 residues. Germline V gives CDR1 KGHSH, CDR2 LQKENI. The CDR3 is CASSPYRDSSGANVLTF. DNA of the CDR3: TGTGCCAGCTCACCGTACAGGGACAGCTCTGGGGCCAACGTCCTGACTTTC.

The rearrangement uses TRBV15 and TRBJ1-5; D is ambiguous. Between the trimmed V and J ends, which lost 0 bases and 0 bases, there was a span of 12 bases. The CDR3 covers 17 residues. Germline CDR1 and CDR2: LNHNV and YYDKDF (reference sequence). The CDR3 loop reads CATSREIIPSSNQPQHF. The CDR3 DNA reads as TGTGCCACCAGCAGAGAGATAATTCCCAGTAGCAATCAGCCCCAGCATTTT.

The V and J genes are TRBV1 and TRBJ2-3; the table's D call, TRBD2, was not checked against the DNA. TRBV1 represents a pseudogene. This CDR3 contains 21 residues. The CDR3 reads CTSSHFLVRREKRMCTDTQYF. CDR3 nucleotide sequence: TGCACCAGCAGCCATTTTTTGGTGAGGCGGGAGAAAAGAATGTGTACAGATACGCAGTATTTT.

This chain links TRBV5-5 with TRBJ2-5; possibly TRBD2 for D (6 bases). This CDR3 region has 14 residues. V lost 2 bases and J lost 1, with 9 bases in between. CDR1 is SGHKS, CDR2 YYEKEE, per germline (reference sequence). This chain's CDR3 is CASSLTSTQETQYF. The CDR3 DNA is TGTGCCAGCAGCTTAACTAGCACCCAAGAGACCCAGTACTTC.

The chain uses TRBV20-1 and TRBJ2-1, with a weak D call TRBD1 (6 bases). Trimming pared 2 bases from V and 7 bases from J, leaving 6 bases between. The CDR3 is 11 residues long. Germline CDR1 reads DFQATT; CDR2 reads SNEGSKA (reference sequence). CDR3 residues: CSARRGNEQFF. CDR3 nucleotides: TGCAGTGCTAGAAGGGGGAATGAGCAGTTCTTC.

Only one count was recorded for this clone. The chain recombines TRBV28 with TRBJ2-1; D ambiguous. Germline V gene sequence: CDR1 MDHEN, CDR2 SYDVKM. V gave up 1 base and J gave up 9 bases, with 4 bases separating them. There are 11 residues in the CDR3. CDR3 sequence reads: CASSLSSEQFF. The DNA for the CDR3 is TGTGCCAGCAGTTTATCTAGTGAGCAGTTCTTC.

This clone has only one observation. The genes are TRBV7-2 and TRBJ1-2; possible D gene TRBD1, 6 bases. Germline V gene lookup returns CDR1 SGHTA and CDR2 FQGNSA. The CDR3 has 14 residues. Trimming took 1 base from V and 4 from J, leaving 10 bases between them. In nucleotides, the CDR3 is TGTGCCAGCAGCTTAGTAGGGGGAACCTATGGCTACACCTTC. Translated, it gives CASSLVGGTYGYTF. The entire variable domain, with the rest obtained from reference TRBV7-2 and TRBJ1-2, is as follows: GAGVSQSPSNKVTEKGKDVELRCDPISGHTALYWYRQSLGQGLEFLIYFQGNSAPDKSGLPSDRFSAERTGGSVSTLTIQRTQQEDSAVYLCASSLVGGTYGYTFGSGTRLTVV.

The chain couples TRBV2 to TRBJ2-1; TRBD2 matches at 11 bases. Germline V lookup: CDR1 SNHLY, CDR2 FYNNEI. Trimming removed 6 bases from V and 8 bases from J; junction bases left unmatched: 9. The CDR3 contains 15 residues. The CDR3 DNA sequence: TGTGCCAGCAGACTTACTAGCGGGGGAGTGCATGAGCAGTTCTTC. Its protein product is CASRLTSGGVHEQFF.

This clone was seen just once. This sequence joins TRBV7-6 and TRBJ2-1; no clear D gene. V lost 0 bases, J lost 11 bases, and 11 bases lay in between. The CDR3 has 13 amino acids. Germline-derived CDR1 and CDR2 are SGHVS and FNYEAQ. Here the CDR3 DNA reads TGTGCCAGCAGCTTAGCAGCTCAGGTTAAGCAGTTCTTC. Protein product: CASSLAAQVKQFF. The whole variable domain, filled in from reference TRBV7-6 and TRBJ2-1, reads GAGVSQSPRYKVTKRGQDVALRCDPISGHVSLYWYRQALGQGPEFLTYFNYEAQQDKSGLPNDRFSAERPEGSISTLTIQRTEQRDSAMYRCASSLAAQVKQFFGPGTRLTVL.

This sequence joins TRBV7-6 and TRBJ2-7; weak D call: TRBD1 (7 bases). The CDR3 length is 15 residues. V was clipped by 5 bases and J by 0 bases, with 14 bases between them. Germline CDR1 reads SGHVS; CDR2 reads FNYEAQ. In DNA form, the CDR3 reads TGTGCCAGCAGCGGGGGGACAGAGAGCTCCTACGAGCAGTACTTC. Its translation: CASSGGTESSYEQYF.

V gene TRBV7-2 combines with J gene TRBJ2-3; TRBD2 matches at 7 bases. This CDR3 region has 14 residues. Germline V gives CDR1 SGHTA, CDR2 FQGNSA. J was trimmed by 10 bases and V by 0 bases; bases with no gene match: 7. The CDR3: CASSLANAGAAQYF. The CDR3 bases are TGTGCCAGCAGCTTAGCGAATGCGGGAGCGGCGCAGTATTTT.

The CDR3 DNA is TGTGCCAGCAGTGAAAGACAGTCCTACGAGCAGTACTTC. Amino acids: CASSERQSYEQYF. The chain links TRBV25-1 to TRBJ2-7; weak D call: TRBD1 (5 bases). This CDR3 has 13 residues. Trimming removed 2 bases at V and 1 base at J, with 6 bases between. CDR1 is MGHDK and CDR2 is SYGVNS in the germline V gene.

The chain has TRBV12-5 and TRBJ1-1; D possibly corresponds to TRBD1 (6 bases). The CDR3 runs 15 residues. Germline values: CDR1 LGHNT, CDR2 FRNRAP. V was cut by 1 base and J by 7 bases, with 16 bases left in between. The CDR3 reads CASGLGIPGTFEAFF. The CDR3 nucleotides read TGTGCTAGTGGTTTGGGTATACCCGGGACATTTGAAGCTTTCTTT.

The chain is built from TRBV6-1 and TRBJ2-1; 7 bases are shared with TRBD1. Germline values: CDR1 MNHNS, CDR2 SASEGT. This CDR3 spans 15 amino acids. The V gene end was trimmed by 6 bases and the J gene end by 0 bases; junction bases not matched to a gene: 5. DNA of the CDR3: TGTGCCAGCAGGGCAGGGGGTAACTCCTACAATGAGCAGTTCTTC. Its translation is CASRAGGNSYNEQFF.

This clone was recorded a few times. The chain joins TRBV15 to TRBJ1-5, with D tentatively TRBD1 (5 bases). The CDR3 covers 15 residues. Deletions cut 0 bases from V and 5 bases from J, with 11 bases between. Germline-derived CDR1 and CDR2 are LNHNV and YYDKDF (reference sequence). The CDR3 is CATSRDGAGYQPQHF. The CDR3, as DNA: TGTGCCACCAGCAGAGATGGGGCAGGGTATCAGCCCCAGCATTTT.

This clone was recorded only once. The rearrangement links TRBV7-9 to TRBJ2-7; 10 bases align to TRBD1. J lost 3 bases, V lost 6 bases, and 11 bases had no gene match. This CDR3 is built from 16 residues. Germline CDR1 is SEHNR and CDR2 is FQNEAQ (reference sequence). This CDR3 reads CASSKRDRGFHYEQYF. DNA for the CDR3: TGTGCCAGCAGTAAACGGGACAGGGGATTCCACTACGAGCAGTACTTC.

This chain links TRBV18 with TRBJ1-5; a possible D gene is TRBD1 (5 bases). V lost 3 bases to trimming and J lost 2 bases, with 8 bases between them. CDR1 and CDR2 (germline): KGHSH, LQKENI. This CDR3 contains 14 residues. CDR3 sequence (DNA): TGTGCCAGCTCACCCGACAGTGGCAATCAGCCCCAGCATTTT. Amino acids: CASSPDSGNQPQHF.

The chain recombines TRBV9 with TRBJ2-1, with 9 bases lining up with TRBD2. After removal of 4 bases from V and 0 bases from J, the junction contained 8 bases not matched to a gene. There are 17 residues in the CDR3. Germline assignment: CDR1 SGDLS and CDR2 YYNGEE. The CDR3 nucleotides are TGTGCCAGCAGCACCGGACTAGCGAGAAGCTCCTACAATGAGCAGTTCTTC. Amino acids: CASSTGLARSSYNEQFF.

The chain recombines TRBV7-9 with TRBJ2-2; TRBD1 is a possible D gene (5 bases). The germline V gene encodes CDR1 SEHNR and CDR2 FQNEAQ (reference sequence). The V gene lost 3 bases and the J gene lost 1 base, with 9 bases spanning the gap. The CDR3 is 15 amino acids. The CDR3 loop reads CASSFLGQNTGELFF. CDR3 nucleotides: TGTGCCAGCAGCTTTCTGGGGCAGAACACCGGGGAGCTGTTTTTT.

The CDR3 loop is CASSSFGGAGTEAFF. For the CDR3, the DNA is TGCGCCAGCAGCTCCTTTGGGGGCGCGGGCACTGAAGCTTTCTTT. The chain joins TRBV5-1 to TRBJ1-1; a weak D match, TRBD1 (6 bases). The V end lost 3 bases, the J end lost 4 bases, and 16 bases lay between the germline ends. CDR1 and CDR2 from the germline V gene are SGHRS and YFSETQ. The CDR3 is 15 residues long.

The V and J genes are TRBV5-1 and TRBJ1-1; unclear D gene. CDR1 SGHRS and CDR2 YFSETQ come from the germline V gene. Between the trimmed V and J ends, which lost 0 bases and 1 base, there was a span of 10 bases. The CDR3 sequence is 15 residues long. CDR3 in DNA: TGCGCCAGCAGCTTGGTGTCAGGCTCGAACACTGAAGCTTTCTTT. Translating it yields CASSLVSGSNTEAFF.